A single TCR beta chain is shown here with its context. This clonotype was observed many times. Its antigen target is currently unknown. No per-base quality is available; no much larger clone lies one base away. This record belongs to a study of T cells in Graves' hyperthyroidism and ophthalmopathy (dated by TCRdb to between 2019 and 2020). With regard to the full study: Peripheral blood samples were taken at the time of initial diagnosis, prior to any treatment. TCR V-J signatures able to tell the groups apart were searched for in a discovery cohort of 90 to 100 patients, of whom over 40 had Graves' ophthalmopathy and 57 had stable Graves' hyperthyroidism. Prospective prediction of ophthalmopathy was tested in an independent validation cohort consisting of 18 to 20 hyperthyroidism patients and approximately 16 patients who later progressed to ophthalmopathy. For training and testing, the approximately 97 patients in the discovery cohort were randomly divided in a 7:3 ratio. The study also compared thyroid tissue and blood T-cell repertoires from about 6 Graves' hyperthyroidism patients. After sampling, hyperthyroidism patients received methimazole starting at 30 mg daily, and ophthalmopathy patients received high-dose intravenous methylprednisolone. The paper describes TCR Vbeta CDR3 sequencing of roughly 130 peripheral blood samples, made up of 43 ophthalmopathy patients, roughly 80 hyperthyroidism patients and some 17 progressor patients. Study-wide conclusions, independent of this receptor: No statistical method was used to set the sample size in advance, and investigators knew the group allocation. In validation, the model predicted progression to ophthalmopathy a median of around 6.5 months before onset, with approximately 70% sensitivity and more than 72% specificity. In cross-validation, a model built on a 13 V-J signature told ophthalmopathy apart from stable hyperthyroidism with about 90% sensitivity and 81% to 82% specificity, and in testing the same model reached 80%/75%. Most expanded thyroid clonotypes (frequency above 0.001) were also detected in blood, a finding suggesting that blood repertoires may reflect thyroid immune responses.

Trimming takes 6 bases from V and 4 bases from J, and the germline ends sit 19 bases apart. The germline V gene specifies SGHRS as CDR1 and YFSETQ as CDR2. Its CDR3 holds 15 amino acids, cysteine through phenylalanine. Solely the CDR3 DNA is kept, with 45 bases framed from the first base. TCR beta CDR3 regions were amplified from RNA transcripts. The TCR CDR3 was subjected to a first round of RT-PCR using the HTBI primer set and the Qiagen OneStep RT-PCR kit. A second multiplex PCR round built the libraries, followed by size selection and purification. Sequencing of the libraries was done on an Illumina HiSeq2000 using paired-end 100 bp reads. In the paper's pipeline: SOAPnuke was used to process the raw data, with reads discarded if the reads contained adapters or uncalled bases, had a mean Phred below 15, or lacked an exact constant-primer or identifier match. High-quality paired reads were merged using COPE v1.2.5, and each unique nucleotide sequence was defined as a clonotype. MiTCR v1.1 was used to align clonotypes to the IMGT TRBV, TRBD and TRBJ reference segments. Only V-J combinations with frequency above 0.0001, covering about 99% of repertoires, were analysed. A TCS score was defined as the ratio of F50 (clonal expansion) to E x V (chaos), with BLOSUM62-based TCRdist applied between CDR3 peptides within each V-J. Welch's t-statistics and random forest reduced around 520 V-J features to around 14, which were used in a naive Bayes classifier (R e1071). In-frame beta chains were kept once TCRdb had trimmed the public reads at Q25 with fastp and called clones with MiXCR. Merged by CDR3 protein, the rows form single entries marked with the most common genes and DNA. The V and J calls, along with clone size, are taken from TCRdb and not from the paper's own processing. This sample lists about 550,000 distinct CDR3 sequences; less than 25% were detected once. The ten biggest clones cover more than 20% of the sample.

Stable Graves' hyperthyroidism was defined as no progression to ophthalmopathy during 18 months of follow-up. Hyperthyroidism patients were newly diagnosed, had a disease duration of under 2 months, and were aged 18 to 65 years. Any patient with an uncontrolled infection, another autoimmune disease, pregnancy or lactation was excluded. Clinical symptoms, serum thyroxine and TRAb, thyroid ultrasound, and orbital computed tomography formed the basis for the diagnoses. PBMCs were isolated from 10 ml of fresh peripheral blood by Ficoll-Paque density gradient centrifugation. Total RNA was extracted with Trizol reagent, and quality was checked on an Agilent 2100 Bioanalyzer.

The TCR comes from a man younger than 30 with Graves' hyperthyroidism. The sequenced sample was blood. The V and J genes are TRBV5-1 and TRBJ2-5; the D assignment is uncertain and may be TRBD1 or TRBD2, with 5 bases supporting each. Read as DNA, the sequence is TGCGCCAGCAACCGGGACGCCGCAGGATCAGAGACCCAGTACTTC. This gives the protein CASNRDAAGSETQYF.